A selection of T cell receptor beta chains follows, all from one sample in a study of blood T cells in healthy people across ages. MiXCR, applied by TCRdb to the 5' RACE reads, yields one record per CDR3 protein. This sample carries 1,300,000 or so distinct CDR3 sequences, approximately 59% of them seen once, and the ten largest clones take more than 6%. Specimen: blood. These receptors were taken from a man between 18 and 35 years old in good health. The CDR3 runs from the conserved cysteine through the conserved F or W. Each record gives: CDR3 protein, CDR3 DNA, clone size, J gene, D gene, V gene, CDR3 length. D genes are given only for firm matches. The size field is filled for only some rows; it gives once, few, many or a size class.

CASSSGDGYGYTF | TGTGCCAGCAGTTCCGGGGACGGTTATGGCTACACCTTC | few | TRBJ1-2 | . | TRBV27 | 13
CSVETALTYEQYF | TGCAGCGTTGAAACAGCGTTAACCTACGAGCAGTACTTC | few | TRBJ2-7 | . | TRBV29-1 | 13
CASSPGTGKNQPQHF | TGTGCCAGCAGCCCCGGGACAGGAAAAAATCAGCCCCAGCATTTT | few | TRBJ1-5 | TRBD1 | TRBV7-6 | 15
CASSLKFGNEQFF | TGTGCCAGCAGCCTAAAATTTGGCAATGAGCAGTTCTTC | . | TRBJ2-1 | . | TRBV14 | 13
CSVEDPEFGTNEKLFF | TGCAGCGTTGAAGATCCGGAGTTTGGCACTAATGAAAAACTGTTTTTT | . | TRBJ1-4 | . | TRBV29-1 | 16
CASSPGALWSEQYF | TGCGCCAGCAGTCCGGGAGCCCTCTGGAGTGAGCAGTACTTC | few | TRBJ2-7 | . | TRBV4-1 | 14
CASSQAVQDRGRRAEAFF | TGCGCCAGCAGCCAAGCGGTTCAGGACAGGGGGCGCCGGGCTGAAGCTTTCTTT | . | TRBJ1-1 | TRBD1 | TRBV4-1 | 18
CASSETRITKSNTQYF | TGTGCCAGCAGTGAGACTAGGATCACCAAATCTAATACGCAGTATTTT | . | TRBJ2-3 | . | TRBV25-1 | 16
CASSSLRDRVSDTQYF | TGTGCCAGCAGCTCACTCCGGGACAGGGTCTCAGATACGCAGTATTTT | . | TRBJ2-3 | TRBD1 | TRBV7-6 | 16
CASSYFDSGANVLTF | TGTGCCAGCAGTTATTTTGATTCTGGGGCCAACGTCCTGACTTTC | . | TRBJ2-6 | . | TRBV6-5 | 15
CASSYGRDSEQFF | TGTGCCAGCAGTTACGGTAGGGATAGTGAGCAGTTCTTC | . | TRBJ2-1 | . | TRBV6-6 | 13
CASIWTGDTEAFF | TGTGCCAGCATCTGGACAGGGGACACTGAAGCTTTCTTT | few | TRBJ1-1 | TRBD1 | TRBV6-1 | 13
CASSQPPRQGYEQYF | TGCGCCAGCAGTCAACCCCCGAGACAGGGTTACGAGCAGTACTTC | . | TRBJ2-7 | TRBD1 | TRBV23-1 | 15
CASNIRGGPQYF | TGTGCCAGCAACATACGAGGGGGACCGCAGTATTTT | few | TRBJ2-3 | . | TRBV6-5 | 12
CASSRAKGTSLYEQYF | TGCGCCAGCAGCCGCGCAAAGGGGACTAGCCTCTACGAGCAGTACTTC | . | TRBJ2-7 | TRBD2 | TRBV4-1 | 16
CASSSAGSSTDTQYF | TGTGCCAGCAGCTCCGCTGGTTCTAGCACAGATACGCAGTATTTT | . | TRBJ2-3 | . | TRBV6-5 | 15
CASSSRDTTYEQYF | TGTGCCAGCAGTTCGCGGGACACAACCTACGAGCAGTACTTC | few | TRBJ2-7 | . | TRBV28 | 14
CASSEPDVSPTSGGRELFF | TGTGCCAGCAGTGAACCGGACGTATCCCCCACTTCTGGTGGAAGGGAGCTGTTTTTT | few | TRBJ2-2 | . | TRBV6-1 | 19
CSVATGTGTFYGYTF | TGCAGCGTTGCCACCGGGACAGGGACTTTCTATGGCTACACCTTC | . | TRBJ1-2 | TRBD1 | TRBV29-1 | 15
CASLDRGHLGSETQYF | TGTGCCAGCCTAGACAGGGGGCATTTGGGTTCAGAGACCCAGTACTTC | . | TRBJ2-5 | TRBD1 | TRBV25-1 | 16
CASSQDLTDGYTF | TGTGCCAGCAGCCAAGATTTGACAGATGGCTACACCTTC | many | TRBJ1-2 | . | TRBV14 | 13